These T cell receptor beta chains were read from a single sample in a study of blood T cell repertoires in COVID-19. Produced via immunoSEQ multiplex PCR; TCRdb's table is partial and in-frame only. The sample has some 80,000 clones, about four fifths seen once. Sequencing input: peripheral blood. The receptors here all came from a human donor in a cohort sampled during active COVID-19. The CDR3 runs from the conserved cysteine through the conserved F or W. D genes are given only for firm matches. Not all rows give a size; the values are once, few, many and, for expanded clones, a class.

v_call: TRBV5-1; d_call: TRBD2; clone_size: .; j_call: TRBJ2-1; cdr3_nt: TGCGCCAGCAGCGCCGGGACTAGCGGGAGCAATGAGCAGTTCTTC; cdr3_aa: CASSAGTSGSNEQFF
v_call: TRBV30; d_call: TRBD1; clone_size: .; j_call: TRBJ2-5; cdr3_nt: TGTGCCTGGGGACAGGGTGAGGAGACCCAGTACTTC; cdr3_aa: CAWGQGEETQYF
v_call: TRBV2; d_call: .; clone_size: .; j_call: TRBJ1-4; cdr3_nt: TGTGCCTCCCGGGCCCCCACGGGGTTTAATGAAAAACTGTTTTTT; cdr3_aa: CASRAPTGFNEKLFF
v_call: TRBV14; d_call: TRBD2; clone_size: .; j_call: TRBJ2-3; cdr3_nt: TGTGCCAGCAGCTCACGCCCAGCGGGGGCGGCAGATACGCAGTATTTT; cdr3_aa: CASSSRPAGAADTQYF
v_call: TRBV28; d_call: .; clone_size: once; j_call: TRBJ2-7; cdr3_nt: TGTGCCAGCAAACAGGGTCCATACGAGCAGTACTTC; cdr3_aa: CASKQGPYEQYF
v_call: TRBV5-4; d_call: TRBD1; clone_size: .; j_call: TRBJ1-6; cdr3_nt: TGTGCCAGCAGCTTGGGTGACAGGGCCCAAGGAGGGTCACCCCTCCACTTT; cdr3_aa: CASSLGDRAQGGSPLHF
v_call: TRBV12-2; d_call: .; clone_size: .; j_call: TRBJ2-6; cdr3_nt: TGTGCAAGTCGCTTAGGGACAGGGGTTGGGGCCAACGTCCTGACTTTC; cdr3_aa: CASRLGTGVGANVLTF
v_call: TRBV5-1; d_call: .; clone_size: .; j_call: TRBJ1-1; cdr3_nt: TGCGCCAGCAGCTTAACATACCAGAACACTGAAGCTTTCTTT; cdr3_aa: CASSLTYQNTEAFF
v_call: TRBV6-1; d_call: .; clone_size: .; j_call: TRBJ2-5; cdr3_nt: TGTGCCAGCAGTGAAGCCTTCCCCGACAGGATTCAAGAGACCCAGTACTTC; cdr3_aa: CASSEAFPDRIQETQYF
v_call: TRBV28; d_call: .; clone_size: .; j_call: TRBJ1-2; cdr3_nt: TGTGCCAGCAGCTCCGGGACAAATATCGGCGGCTACACCTTC; cdr3_aa: CASSSGTNIGGYTF
v_call: TRBV28; d_call: .; clone_size: .; j_call: TRBJ2-7; cdr3_nt: TGTGCCAGCAGTTTAGTAGAATACGAGCAGTACTTC; cdr3_aa: CASSLVEYEQYF
v_call: TRBV5-1; d_call: TRBD1; clone_size: once; j_call: TRBJ2-5; cdr3_nt: TGCGCCAGCAGCTTAAAAGGGGGCGGAGTGGTAGAGACCCAGTACTTC; cdr3_aa: CASSLKGGGVVETQYF
v_call: TRBV4-1; d_call: TRBD1; clone_size: .; j_call: TRBJ1-6; cdr3_nt: TGCGCCAGCAGCCTCGACAGGGCTCATTCACCCCTCCACTTT; cdr3_aa: CASSLDRAHSPLHF
v_call: TRBV6-4; d_call: .; clone_size: few; j_call: TRBJ2-7; cdr3_nt: TGTGCCAGCAGTGACGATCAGGCTTGCTCCTACGAGCAGTACTTC; cdr3_aa: CASSDDQACSYEQYF
v_call: TRBV19; d_call: .; clone_size: .; j_call: TRBJ1-1; cdr3_nt: TGTGCCAGTAGTAAACTATCGACGAGAACTGAAGCTTTCTTT; cdr3_aa: CASSKLSTRTEAFF
v_call: TRBV6-6; d_call: .; clone_size: .; j_call: TRBJ1-4; cdr3_nt: TGTGCCAGCAAAGAGACGACTACGAGGGAAAAACTGTTTTTT; cdr3_aa: CASKETTTREKLFF
v_call: TRBV2; d_call: .; clone_size: few; j_call: TRBJ2-2; cdr3_nt: TGTGCCAGCAGTCTCACTAGGGTCACCGGGGAGCTGTTTTTT; cdr3_aa: CASSLTRVTGELFF
v_call: TRBV6-5; d_call: TRBD1; clone_size: few; j_call: TRBJ1-4; cdr3_nt: TGTGCCAGCAGTCCCCCAGGGGGCGGGTCTGAAAAACTGTTTTTT; cdr3_aa: CASSPPGGGSEKLFF
v_call: TRBV28; d_call: .; clone_size: .; j_call: TRBJ2-1; cdr3_nt: TGTGCCAGCAAGACAGCTTACAATGAGCAGTTCTTC; cdr3_aa: CASKTAYNEQFF
v_call: TRBV27; d_call: .; clone_size: .; j_call: TRBJ1-5; cdr3_nt: TGTGCCAGCAGTTTAGGGGGGAATGGGCAGCCCCAGCATTTT; cdr3_aa: CASSLGGNGQPQHF
v_call: TRBV4-1; d_call: .; clone_size: .; j_call: TRBJ1-5; cdr3_nt: TGCGCCAGCAGCCAAGATATGAGCCAGCCCCAGCATTTT; cdr3_aa: CASSQDMSQPQHF
v_call: TRBV3-1/TRBV3-2; d_call: TRBD2; clone_size: .; j_call: TRBJ2-1; cdr3_nt: TGTGCCAGCAGCCAAGATAGACTAGCGGGAACTAAGTACAATGAGCAGTTCTTC; cdr3_aa: CASSQDRLAGTKYNEQFF
v_call: TRBV5-1; d_call: TRBD1; clone_size: .; j_call: TRBJ2-1; cdr3_nt: TGCGCCAGCAGCTTGACTGACAGGGAAAACAATGAGCAGTTCTTC; cdr3_aa: CASSLTDRENNEQFF
v_call: TRBV9; d_call: .; clone_size: .; j_call: TRBJ2-7; cdr3_nt: TGTGCCAGCAGCCCCCAGGTGGGCGGGTACAAGCAGTACTTC; cdr3_aa: CASSPQVGGYKQYF
v_call: TRBV28; d_call: TRBD2; clone_size: .; j_call: TRBJ2-7; cdr3_nt: TGTGCCAGCATCTCGGGAGGGGAAACCTACGAGCAGTACTTC; cdr3_aa: CASISGGETYEQYF
v_call: TRBV28; d_call: TRBD1; clone_size: once; j_call: TRBJ1-1; cdr3_nt: TGTGCCAGCAGTTCCGCCGGACAGGGGGAGCACACTGAAGCTTTCTTT; cdr3_aa: CASSSAGQGEHTEAFF
v_call: TRBV28; d_call: TRBD1; clone_size: .; j_call: TRBJ2-7; cdr3_nt: TGTGCCAGCAGTTTCCCTGGACAGGGAAACACTGGGGAGCAGTACTTC; cdr3_aa: CASSFPGQGNTGEQYF
v_call: TRBV29-1; d_call: TRBD1; clone_size: .; j_call: TRBJ2-3; cdr3_nt: TGCAGCGTTCAATCCCGAGACAGGGCCTACACAGATACGCAGTATTTT; cdr3_aa: CSVQSRDRAYTDTQYF
v_call: TRBV30; d_call: .; clone_size: .; j_call: TRBJ1-2; cdr3_nt: TGTGCCTGGAGTGTACAACCCGGAGGCGGCTACACCTTC; cdr3_aa: CAWSVQPGGGYTF
v_call: TRBV9; d_call: TRBD1; clone_size: .; j_call: TRBJ1-5; cdr3_nt: TGTGCCAGCAGCGCCTCGGGACAGATCGATCAGCCCCAGCATTTT; cdr3_aa: CASSASGQIDQPQHF
v_call: TRBV2; d_call: TRBD2; clone_size: .; j_call: TRBJ2-5; cdr3_nt: TGTGCCAGCAGTGAAGGGCTAGCGGGGGGCCAAGAGACCCAGTACTTC; cdr3_aa: CASSEGLAGGQETQYF
v_call: TRBV28; d_call: .; clone_size: .; j_call: TRBJ2-7; cdr3_nt: TGTGCCAGCAGTTTATACGGGGTGAGCTCCTACGAGCAGTACTTC; cdr3_aa: CASSLYGVSSYEQYF
v_call: TRBV2; d_call: TRBD1; clone_size: .; j_call: TRBJ2-6; cdr3_nt: TGTGCCAGCAACCCAGGGGGCTTCTCTGGGGCCAACGTCCTGACTTTC; cdr3_aa: CASNPGGFSGANVLTF
v_call: TRBV2; d_call: .; clone_size: .; j_call: TRBJ1-1; cdr3_nt: TGTGCCAGCAAATTGGGCGGGGTGAACACTGAAGCTTTCTTT; cdr3_aa: CASKLGGVNTEAFF